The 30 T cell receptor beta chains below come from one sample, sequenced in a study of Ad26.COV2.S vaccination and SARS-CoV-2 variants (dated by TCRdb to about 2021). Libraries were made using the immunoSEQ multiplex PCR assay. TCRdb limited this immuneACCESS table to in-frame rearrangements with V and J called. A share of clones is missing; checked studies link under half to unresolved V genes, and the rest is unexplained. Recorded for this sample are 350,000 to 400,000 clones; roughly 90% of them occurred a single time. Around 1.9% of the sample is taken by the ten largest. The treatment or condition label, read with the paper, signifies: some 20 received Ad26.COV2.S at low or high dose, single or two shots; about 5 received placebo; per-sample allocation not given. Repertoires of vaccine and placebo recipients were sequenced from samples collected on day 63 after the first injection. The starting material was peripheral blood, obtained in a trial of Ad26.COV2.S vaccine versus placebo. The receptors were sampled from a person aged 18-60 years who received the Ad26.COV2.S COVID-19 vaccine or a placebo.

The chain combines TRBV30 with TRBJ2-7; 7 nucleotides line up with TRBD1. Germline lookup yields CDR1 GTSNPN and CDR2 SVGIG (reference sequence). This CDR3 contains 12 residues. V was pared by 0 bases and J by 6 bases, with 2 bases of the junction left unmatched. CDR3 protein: CAWSVQGPEQYF. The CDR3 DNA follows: TGTGCCTGGAGTGTACAGGGGCCCGAGCAGTACTTC.

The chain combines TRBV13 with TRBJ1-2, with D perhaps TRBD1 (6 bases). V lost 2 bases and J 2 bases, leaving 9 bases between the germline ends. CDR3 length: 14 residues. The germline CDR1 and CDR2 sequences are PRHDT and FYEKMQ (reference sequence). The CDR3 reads CASSLRGANYGYTF. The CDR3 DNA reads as TGTGCCAGCAGCTTACGGGGGGCCAACTATGGCTACACCTTC.

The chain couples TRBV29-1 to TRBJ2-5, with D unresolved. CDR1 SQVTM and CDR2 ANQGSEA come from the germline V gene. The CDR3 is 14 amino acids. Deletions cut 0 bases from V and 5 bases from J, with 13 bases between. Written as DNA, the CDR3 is TGCAGCGTTGAAGATCAAGGAGCCGGGGAGACCCAGTACTTC. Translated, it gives CSVEDQGAGETQYF.

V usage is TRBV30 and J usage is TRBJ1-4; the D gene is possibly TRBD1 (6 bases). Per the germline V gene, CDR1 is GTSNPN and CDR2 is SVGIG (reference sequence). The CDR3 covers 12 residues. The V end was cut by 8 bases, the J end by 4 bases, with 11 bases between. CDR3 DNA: TGTGCCCTCCAGGGGATTAATGAAAAACTGTTTTTT. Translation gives CALQGINEKLFF.

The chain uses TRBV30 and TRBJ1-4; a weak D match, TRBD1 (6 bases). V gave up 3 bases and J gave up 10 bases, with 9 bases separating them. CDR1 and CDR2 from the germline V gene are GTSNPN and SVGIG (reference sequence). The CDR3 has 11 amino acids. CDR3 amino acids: CAWRAGVKLFF. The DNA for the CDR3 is TGTGCCTGGAGGGCAGGGGTAAAACTGTTTTTT.

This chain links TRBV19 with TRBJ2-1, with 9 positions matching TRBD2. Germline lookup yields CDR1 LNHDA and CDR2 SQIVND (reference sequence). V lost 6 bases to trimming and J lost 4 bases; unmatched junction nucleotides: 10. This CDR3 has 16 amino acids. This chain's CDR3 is CASRSLGGRAYNEQFF. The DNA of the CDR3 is TGTGCCAGTAGGTCCCTGGGCGGGAGGGCTTACAATGAGCAGTTCTTC.

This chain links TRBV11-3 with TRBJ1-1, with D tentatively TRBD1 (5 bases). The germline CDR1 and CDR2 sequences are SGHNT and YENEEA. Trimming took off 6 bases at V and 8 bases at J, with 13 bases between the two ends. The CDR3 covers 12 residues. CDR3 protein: CASRRGGGEAFF. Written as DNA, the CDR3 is TGTGCCAGCAGGAGGGGTGGAGGAGAAGCTTTCTTT.

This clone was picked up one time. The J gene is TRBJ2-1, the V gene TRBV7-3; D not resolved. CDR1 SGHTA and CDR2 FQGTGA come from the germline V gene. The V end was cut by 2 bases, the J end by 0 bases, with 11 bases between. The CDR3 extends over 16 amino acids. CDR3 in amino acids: CASSLGPVGSYNEQFF. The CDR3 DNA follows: TGTGCCAGCAGCTTAGGACCTGTTGGCTCCTACAATGAGCAGTTCTTC.

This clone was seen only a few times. The DNA of the CDR3 is TGTGCCAGCAGTTCAACCGTCGGTGGGGCCTCTGGAAACACCATATATTTT. This codes for CASSSTVGGASGNTIYF. The gene calls are TRBV28 and TRBJ1-3, with TRBD1 as a possible D gene (5 bases). The CDR3 is 17 residues long. Trimming shortened V by 4 bases and J by 0 bases, and 16 bases separated the two germline ends. Germline V gene sequence: CDR1 MDHEN, CDR2 SYDVKM.

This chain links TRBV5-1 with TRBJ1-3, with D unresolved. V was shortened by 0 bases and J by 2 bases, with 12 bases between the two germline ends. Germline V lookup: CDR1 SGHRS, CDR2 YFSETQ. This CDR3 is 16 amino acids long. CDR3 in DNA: TGCGCCAGCAGCTTGGCCGGAGGGCAAACTGGAAACACCATATATTTT. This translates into CASSLAGGQTGNTIYF.

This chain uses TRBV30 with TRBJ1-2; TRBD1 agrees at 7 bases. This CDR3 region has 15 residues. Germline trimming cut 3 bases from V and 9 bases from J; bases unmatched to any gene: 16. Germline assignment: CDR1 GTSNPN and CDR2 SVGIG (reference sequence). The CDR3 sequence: CAWRLTGPPVYRYTF. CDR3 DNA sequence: TGTGCCTGGAGGTTGACAGGGCCCCCTGTTTATCGCTACACCTTC.

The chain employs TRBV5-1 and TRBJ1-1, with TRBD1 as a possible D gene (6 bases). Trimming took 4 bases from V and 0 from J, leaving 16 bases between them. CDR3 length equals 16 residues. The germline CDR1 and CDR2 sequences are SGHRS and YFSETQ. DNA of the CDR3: TGCGCCAGCAGCCGCTCTTCAGGGGCCATGAACACTGAAGCTTTCTTT. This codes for CASSRSSGAMNTEAFF. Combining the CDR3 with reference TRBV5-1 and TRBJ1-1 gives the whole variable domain KAGVTQTPRYLIKTRGQQVTLSCSPISGHRSVSWYQQTPGQGLQFLFEYFSETQRNKGNFPGRFSGRQFSNSRSEMNVSTLELGDSALYLCASSRSSGAMNTEAFFGQGTRLTVV.

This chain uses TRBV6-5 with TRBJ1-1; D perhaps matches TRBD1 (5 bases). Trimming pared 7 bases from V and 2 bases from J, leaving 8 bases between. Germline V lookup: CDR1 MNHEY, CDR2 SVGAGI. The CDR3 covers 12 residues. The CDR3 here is CASNRPNTEAFF. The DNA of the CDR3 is TGTGCCAGCAACAGGCCAAACACTGAAGCTTTCTTT.

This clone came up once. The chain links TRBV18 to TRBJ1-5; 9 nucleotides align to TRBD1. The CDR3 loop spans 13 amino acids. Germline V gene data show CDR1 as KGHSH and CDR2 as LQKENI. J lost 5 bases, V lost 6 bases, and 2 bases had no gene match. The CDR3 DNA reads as TGTGCCAGCTCGGGGGACAGGGATCAGCCCCAGCATTTT. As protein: CASSGDRDQPQHF. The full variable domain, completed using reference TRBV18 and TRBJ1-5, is NAGVMQNPRHLVRRRGQEARLRCSPMKGHSHVYWYRQLPEEGLKFMVYLQKENIIDESGMPKERFSAEFPKEGPSILRIQQVVRGDSAAYFCASSGDRDQPQHFGDGTRLSIL.

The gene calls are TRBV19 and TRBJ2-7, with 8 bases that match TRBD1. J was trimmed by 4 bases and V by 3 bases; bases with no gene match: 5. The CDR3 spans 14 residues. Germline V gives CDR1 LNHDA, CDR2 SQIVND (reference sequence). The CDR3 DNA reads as TGTGCCAGTAGTATCGGGACAGGTAAATACGAGCAGTACTTC. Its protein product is CASSIGTGKYEQYF.

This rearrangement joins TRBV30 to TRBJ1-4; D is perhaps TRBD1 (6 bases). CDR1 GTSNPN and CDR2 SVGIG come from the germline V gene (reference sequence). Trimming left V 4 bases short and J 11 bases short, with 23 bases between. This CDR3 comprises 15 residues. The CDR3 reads CAWTGGGGLAGKLFF. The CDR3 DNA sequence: TGTGCCTGGACGGGGGGCGGGGGGCTGGCGGGGAAACTGTTTTTT.

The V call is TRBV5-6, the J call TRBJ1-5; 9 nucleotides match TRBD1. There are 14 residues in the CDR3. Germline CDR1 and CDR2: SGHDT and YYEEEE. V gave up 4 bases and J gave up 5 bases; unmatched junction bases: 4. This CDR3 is CASSGQGRDQPQHF. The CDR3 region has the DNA TGTGCCAGCAGCGGACAGGGGAGGGATCAGCCCCAGCATTTT.

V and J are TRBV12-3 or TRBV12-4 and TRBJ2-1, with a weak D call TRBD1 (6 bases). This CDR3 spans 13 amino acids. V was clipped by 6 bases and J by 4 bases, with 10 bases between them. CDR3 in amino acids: CASSTDRYNEQFF. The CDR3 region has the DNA TGTGCCAGCAGCACGGACAGATACAATGAGCAGTTCTTC.

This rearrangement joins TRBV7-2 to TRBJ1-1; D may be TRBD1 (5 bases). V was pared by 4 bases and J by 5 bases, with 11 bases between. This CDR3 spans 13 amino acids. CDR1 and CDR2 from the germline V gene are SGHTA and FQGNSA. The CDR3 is CASSSRGYTEAFF. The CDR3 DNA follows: TGTGCCAGCAGCTCTCGGGGGTATACTGAAGCTTTCTTT.

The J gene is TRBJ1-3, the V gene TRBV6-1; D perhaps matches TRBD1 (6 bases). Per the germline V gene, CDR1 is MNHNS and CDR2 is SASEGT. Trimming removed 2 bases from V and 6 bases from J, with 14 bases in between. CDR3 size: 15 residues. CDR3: CASSESTGLVNTIYF. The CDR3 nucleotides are TGTGCCAGCAGTGAATCAACAGGGCTTGTAAACACCATATATTTT.

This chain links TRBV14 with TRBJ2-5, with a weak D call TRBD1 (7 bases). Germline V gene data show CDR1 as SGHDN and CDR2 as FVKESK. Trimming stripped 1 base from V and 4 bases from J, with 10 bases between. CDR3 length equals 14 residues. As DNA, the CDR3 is TGTGCCAGCAGCCAAGGCAGGGGGGCAGAGACCCAGTACTTC. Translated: CASSQGRGAETQYF.

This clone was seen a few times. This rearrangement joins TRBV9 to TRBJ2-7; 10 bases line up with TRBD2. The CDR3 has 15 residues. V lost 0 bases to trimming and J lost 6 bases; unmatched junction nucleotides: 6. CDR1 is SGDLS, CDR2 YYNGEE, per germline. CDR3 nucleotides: TGTGCCAGCAGCGTAGGTCTAGCGGGAGTCGGCGAGCAGTACTTC. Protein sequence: CASSVGLAGVGEQYF.

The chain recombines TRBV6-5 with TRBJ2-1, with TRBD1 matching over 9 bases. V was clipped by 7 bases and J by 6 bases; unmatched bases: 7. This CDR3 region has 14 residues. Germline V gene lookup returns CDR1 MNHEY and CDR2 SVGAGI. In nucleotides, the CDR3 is TGTGCCAGCACTCGGGACAGGGCGGTCAATGAGCAGTTCTTC. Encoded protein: CASTRDRAVNEQFF.

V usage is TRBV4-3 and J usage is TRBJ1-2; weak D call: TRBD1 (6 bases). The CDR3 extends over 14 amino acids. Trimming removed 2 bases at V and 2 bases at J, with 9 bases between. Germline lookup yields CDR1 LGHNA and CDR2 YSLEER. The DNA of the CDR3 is TGCGCCAGCAGCCAATCTACAGGGAACTATGGCTACACCTTC. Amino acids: CASSQSTGNYGYTF.

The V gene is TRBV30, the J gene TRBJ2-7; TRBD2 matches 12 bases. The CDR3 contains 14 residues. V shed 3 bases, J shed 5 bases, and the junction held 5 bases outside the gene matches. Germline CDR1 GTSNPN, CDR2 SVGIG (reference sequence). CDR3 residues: CAWSGLAGRDEQYF. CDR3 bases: TGTGCCTGGAGCGGACTAGCGGGACGCGACGAGCAGTACTTC.

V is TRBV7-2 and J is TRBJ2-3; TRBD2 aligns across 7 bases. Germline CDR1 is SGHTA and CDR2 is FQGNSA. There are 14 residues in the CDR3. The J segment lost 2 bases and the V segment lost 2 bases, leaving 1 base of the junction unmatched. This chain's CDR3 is CASSLLADTDTQYF. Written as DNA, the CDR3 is TGTGCCAGCAGCTTACTAGCGGACACAGATACGCAGTATTTT.

The CDR3 coding sequence is TGTGCCACTGCCGGCACTAGCGGGTCCGGGGAGCTGTTTTTT. Amino acids: CATAGTSGSGELFF. The genes are TRBV24-1 and TRBJ2-2; 9 bases match TRBD2. Unmatched junction bases numbered 8, after V lost 10 bases and J lost 6 bases. Germline CDR1 is KGHDR and CDR2 is SFDVKD. This CDR3 region has 14 residues.

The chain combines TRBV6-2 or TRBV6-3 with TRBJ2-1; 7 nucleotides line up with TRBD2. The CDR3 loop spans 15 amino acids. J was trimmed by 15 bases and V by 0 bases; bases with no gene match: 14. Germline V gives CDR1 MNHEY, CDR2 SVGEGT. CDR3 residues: CASSYSIYGRGRAFF. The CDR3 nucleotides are TGTGCCAGCAGTTACTCGATTTATGGGAGGGGTCGTGCGTTCTTC.

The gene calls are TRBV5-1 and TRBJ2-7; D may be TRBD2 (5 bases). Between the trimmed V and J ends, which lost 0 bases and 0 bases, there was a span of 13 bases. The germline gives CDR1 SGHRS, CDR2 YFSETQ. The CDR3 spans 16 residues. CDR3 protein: CASSLALTGSSYEQYF. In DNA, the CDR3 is TGCGCCAGCAGCTTGGCCTTGACGGGGAGCTCCTACGAGCAGTACTTC.

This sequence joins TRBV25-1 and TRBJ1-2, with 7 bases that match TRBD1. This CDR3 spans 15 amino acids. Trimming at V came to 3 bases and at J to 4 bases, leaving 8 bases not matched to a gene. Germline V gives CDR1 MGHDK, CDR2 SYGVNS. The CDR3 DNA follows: TGTGCCAGCAGTGATCCGTCGACAGGGAGCTATGGCTACACCTTC. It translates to CASSDPSTGSYGYTF.